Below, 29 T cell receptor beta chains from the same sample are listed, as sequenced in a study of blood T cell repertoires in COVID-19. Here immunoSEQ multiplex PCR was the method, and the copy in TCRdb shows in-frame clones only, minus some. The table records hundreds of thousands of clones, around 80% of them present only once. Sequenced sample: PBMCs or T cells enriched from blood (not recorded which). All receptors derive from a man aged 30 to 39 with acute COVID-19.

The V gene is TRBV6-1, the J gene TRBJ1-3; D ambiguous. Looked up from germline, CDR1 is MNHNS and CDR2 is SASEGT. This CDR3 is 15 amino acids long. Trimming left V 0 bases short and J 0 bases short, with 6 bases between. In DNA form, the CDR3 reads TGTGCCAGCAGTGAAGCACACATCTCTGGAAACACCATATATTTT. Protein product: CASSEAHISGNTIYF.

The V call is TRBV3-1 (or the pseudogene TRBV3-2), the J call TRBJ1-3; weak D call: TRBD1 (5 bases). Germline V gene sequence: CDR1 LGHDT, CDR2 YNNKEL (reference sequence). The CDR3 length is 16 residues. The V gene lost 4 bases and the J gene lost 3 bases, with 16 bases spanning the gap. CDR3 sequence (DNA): TGTGCCAGCAGCCCCTTAGACAGTATTTTTGGAAACACCATATATTTT. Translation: CASSPLDSIFGNTIYF.

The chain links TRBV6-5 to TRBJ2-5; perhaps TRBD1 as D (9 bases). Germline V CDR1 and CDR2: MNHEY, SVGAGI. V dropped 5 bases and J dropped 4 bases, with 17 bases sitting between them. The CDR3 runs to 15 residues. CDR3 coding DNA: TGTGCCAGCAGTAATAGCGGGACAGGGCCAGAGACCCAGTACTTC. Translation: CASSNSGTGPETQYF.

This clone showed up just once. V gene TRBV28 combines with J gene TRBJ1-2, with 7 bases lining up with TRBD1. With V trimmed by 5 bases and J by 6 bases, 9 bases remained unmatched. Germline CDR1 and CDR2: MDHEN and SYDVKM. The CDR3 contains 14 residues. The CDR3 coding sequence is TGTGCCAGCAGTACCCAGACAGGGCCGGATGGCTACACCTTC. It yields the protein CASSTQTGPDGYTF.

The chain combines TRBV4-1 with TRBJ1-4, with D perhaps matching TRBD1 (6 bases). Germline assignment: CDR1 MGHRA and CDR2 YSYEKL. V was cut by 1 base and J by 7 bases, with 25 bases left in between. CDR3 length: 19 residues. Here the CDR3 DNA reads TGCGCCAGCAGCCAAGCCGGGACAAGGGCCAGATATGTCCTTGAAAAACTGTTTTTT. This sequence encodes CASSQAGTRARYVLEKLFF.

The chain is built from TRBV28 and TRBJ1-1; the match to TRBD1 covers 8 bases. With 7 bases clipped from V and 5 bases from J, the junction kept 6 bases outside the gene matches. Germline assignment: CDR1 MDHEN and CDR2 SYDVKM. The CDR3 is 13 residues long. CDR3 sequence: CASTLGQGTEAFF. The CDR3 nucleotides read TGTGCCAGCACCCTCGGACAGGGTACTGAAGCTTTCTTT.

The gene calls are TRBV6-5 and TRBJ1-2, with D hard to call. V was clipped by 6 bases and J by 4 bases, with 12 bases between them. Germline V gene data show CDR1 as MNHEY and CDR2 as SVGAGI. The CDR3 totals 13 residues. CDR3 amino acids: CASRSNWSYGYTF. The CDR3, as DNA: TGTGCCAGCAGGTCGAACTGGAGCTATGGCTACACCTTC.

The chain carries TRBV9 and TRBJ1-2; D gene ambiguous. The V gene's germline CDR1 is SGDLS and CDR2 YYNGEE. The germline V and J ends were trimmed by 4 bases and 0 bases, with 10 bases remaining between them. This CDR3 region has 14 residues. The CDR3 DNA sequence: TGTGCCAGCAGCAGGTCAGACTCTAACTATGGCTACACCTTC. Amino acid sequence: CASSRSDSNYGYTF.

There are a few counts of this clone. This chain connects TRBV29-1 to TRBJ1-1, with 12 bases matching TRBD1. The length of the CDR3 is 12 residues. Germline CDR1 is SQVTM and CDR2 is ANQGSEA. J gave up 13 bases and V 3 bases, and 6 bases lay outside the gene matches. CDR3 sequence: CSVEPGQGAHFF. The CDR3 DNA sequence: TGCAGCGTTGAGCCGGGACAGGGGGCCCATTTCTTT.

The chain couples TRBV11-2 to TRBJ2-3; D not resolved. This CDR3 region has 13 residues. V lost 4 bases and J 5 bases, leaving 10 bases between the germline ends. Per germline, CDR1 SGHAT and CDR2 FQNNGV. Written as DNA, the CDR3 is TGTGCCAGCAGCTCACACCTAGGAGATACGCAGTATTTT. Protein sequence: CASSSHLGDTQYF.

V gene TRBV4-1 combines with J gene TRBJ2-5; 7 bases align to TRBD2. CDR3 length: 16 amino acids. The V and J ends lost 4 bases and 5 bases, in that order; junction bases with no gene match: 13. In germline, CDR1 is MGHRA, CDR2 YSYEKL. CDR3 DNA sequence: TGCGCCAGCAGCCTACCAGAAGCGGGGAAGTGGGAGACCCAGTACTTC. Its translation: CASSLPEAGKWETQYF.

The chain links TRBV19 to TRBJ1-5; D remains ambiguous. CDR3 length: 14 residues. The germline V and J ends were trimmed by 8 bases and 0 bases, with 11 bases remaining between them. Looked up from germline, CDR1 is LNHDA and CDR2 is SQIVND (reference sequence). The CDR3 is CASRTGYSNQPQHF. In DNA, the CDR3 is TGTGCCAGTCGGACGGGGTATAGCAATCAGCCCCAGCATTTT.

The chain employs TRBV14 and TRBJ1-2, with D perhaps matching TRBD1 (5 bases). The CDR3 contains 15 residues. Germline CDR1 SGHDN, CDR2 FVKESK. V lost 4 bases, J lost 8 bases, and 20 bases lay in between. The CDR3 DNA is TGTGCCAGCAGCCCCCGGGGGACCCGGGCGGGAGGCTACACCTTC. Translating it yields CASSPRGTRAGGYTF.

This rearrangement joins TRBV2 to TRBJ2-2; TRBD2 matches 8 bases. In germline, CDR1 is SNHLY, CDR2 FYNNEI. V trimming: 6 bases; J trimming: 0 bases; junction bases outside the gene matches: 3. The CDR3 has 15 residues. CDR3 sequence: CASRGGGTNTGELFF. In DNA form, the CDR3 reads TGTGCCAGCAGAGGCGGGGGGACGAACACCGGGGAGCTGTTTTTT.

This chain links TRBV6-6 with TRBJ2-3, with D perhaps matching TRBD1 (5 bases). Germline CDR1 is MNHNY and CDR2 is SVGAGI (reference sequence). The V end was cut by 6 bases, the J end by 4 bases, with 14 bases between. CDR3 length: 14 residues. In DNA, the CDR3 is TGTGCCAGCAGCCACCCCCAGGGTCCAGATACGCAGTATTTT. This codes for CASSHPQGPDTQYF.

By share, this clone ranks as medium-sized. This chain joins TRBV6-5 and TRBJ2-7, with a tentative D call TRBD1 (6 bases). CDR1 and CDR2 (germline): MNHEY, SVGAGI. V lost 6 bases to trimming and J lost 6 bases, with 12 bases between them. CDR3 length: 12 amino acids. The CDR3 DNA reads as TGTGCCAGCAGCACAGGGTGGAGCGAGCAGTACTTC. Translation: CASSTGWSEQYF.

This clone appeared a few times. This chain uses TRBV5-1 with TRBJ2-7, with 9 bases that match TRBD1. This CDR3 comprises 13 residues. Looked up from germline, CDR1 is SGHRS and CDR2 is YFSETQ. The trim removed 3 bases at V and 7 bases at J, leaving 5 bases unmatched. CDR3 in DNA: TGCGCCAGCAGCTGGGACAGGGTGGGTGAGCAGTACTTC. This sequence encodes CASSWDRVGEQYF.

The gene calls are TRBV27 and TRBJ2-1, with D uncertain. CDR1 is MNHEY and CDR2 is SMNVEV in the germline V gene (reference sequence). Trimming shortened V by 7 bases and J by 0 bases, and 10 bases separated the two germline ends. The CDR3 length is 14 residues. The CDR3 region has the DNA TGTGCCAGCACTTCCTTTCCCTCCTACAATGAGCAGTTCTTC. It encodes CASTSFPSYNEQFF.

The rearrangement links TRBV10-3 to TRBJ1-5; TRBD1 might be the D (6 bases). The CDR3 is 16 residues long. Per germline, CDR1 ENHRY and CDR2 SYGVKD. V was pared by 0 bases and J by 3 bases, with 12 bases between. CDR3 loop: CAISESEGGINQPQHF. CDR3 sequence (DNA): TGTGCCATCAGTGAGTCCGAAGGGGGAATCAATCAGCCCCAGCATTTT.

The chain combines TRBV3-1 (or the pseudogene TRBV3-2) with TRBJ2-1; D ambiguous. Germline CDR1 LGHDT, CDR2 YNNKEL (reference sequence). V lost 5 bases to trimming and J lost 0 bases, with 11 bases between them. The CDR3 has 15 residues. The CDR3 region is CASSSSYSSYNEQFF. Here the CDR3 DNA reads TGTGCCAGCAGCTCTTCTTATAGCTCCTACAATGAGCAGTTCTTC.

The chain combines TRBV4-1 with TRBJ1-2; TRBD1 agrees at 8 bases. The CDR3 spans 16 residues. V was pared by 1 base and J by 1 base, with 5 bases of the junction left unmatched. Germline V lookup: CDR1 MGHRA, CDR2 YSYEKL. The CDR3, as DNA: TGCGCCAGCAGCCAAGCTCCGGACAGGGTTAACTATGGCTACACCTTC. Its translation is CASSQAPDRVNYGYTF.

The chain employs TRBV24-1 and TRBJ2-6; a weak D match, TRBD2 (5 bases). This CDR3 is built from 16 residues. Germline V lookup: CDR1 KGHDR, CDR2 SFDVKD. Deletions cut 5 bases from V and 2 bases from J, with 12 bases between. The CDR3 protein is CATSGLLGAGANVLTF. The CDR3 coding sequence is TGTGCCACCAGTGGTTTACTAGGTGCTGGGGCCAACGTCCTGACTTTC.

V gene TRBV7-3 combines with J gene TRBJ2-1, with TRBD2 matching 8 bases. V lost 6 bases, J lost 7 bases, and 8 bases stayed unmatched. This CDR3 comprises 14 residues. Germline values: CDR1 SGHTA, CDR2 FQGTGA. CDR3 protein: CASSFSGGRNEQFF. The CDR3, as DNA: TGTGCCAGCAGTTTCTCGGGGGGGCGGAATGAGCAGTTCTTC.

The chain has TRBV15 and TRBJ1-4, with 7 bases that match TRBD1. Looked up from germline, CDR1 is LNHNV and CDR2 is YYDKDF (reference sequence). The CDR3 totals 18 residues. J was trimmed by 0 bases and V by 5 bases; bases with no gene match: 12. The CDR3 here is CATSGRRGLGTTNEKLFF. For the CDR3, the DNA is TGTGCCACCAGCGGACGAAGGGGGCTGGGGACAACTAATGAAAAACTGTTTTTT.

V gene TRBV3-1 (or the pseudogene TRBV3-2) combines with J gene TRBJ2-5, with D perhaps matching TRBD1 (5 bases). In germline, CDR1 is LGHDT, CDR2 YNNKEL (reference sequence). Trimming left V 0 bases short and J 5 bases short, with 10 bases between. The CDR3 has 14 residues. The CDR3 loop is CASSQDWGWETQYF. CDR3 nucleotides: TGTGCCAGCAGCCAAGACTGGGGCTGGGAGACCCAGTACTTC.

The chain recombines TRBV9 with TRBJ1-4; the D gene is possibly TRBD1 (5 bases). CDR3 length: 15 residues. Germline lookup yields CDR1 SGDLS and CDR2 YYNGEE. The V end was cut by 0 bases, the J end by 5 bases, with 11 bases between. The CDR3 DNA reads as TGTGCCAGCAGCGTAGGAGGGACTTTAAATGAAAAACTGTTTTTT. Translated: CASSVGGTLNEKLFF.

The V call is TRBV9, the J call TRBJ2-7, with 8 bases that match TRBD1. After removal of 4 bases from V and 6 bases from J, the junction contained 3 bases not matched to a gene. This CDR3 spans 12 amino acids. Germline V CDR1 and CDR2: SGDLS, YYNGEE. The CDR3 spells CASSPDRGEQYF. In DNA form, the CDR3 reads TGTGCCAGCAGCCCCGACAGGGGCGAGCAGTACTTC.

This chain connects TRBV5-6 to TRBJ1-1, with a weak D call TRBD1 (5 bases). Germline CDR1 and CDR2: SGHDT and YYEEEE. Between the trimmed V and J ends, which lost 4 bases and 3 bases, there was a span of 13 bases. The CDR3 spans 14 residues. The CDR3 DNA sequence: TGTGCCAGCAGCCTTCCCACAGGATACACTGAAGCTTTCTTT. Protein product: CASSLPTGYTEAFF.

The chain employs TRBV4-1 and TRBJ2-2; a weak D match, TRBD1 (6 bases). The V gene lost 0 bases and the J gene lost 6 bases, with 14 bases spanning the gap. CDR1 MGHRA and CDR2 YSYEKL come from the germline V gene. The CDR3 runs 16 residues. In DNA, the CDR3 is TGCGCCAGCAGCCAAGAAGGGACACTGGTCTCCGGGGAGCTGTTTTTT. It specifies CASSQEGTLVSGELFF.